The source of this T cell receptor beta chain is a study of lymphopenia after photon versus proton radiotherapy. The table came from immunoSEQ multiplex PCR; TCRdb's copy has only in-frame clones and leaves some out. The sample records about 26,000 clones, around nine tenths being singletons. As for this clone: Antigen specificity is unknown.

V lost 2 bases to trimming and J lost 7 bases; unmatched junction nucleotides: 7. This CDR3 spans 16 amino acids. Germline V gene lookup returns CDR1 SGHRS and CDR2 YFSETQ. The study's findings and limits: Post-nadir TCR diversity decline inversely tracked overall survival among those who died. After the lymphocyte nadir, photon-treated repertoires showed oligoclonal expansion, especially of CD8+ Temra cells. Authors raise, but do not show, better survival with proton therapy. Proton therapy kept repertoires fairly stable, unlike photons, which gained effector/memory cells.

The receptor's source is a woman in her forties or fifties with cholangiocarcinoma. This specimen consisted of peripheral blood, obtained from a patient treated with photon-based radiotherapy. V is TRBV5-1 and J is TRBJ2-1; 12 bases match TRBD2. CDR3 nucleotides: TGCGCCAGCAGCTTCGGGACTAGCGGGTTTAGGAATGAGCAGTTCTTC. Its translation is CASSFGTSGFRNEQFF.